This T cell receptor (beta chain) was retrieved from a study of shared clonotypes between healthy human individuals. The CDR3 consists of 14 residues. The V and J ends lost 5 bases and 0 bases respectively, with 8 bases between them. Germline V lookup: CDR1 SNHLY, CDR2 FYNNEI. Data came from immunoSEQ multiplex PCR; TCRdb stores just in-frame clones and leaves some out. This sample carries about 2.4 million clones, approximately 94% of them seen once, and the ten largest clones take about 0.38%. Caucasian adults residing in Nashville, Tennessee made up all the donors. This clonotype was obtained from a man between 18 and 29 years old in good health. Some clones in this sample may be carry-over from other donors' samples. The chain carries TRBV2 and TRBJ2-4; D is ambiguous. The sequenced material came from naive CD4+ T cells from PBMCs. The subset: CD45RA+ positively selected. The DNA for the CDR3 is TGTGCCAGCAGTTTAAATCTAGCCAAAAACATTCAGTACTTC. Protein product: CASSLNLAKNIQYF. Drawing the rest from reference TRBV2 and TRBJ2-4, the complete variable domain is EPEVTQTPSHQVTQMGQEVILRCVPISNHLYFYWYRQILGQKVEFLVSFYNNEISEKSEIFDDQFSVERPDGSNFTLKIRSTKLEDSAMYFCASSLNLAKNIQYFGAGTRLSVL.